The clone carrying this T cell receptor (beta chain) was seen only once. Its specificity is unknown. The CDR3 sequence is 14 residues long. Germline values: CDR1 SEHNR, CDR2 FQNEAQ (reference sequence). V dropped 2 bases and J dropped 2 bases, with 7 bases sitting between them. The sample originates from a study of graft-versus-host responses after intestinal transplantation. Study-level background: Anti-thymocyte globulin induction, then tacrolimus and steroids for about 3 years, went to all recipients. Whole-study findings and limits: Allografts carried high graft-versus-host to host-versus-graft clonal ratios in patients having graft-donor T cell macrochimerism.

This table comes from immunoSEQ multiplex PCR, and its TCRdb copy is limited to in-frame clones, with some not included. The repertoire consists of some 110,000 clones, with around 90% occurring once and the leading ten covering 0.2% to 0.25%. The sample consisted of unstimulated CD4+ T cells sorted from spleen or lymph node cells, taken before transplant. The sequence came from a human donor who was the organ donor for an intestinal transplant. This rearrangement joins TRBV7-9 to TRBJ1-3, with no clear D. This CDR3 is CASSLSGTGNTIYF. The CDR3, as DNA: TGTGCCAGCAGCTTATCGGGGACTGGAAACACCATATATTTT.